The T cell receptor beta chain under discussion was sequenced for a study of vaccination effects on CD4 cells after COVID-19. Study-level points and caveats: Marked clonal contraction of both clone types appeared late after vaccination.

Sequencing in the ViraFEST assay came after antigen-specific CD4+ T cells had been expanded with viral peptide pools, which were used to stimulate PBMC. Cultured cells yielded isolated CD4+ T cells after more than nine days. PCR showed that the person got SARS-CoV-2 infection at some point between March and December 2020. The CDR3 runs to 16 residues. Germline V gene sequence: CDR1 SGHRS, CDR2 YFSETQ. V shed 1 base and J shed 2 bases, with 16 bases lying between them. A remark on this clone: Its antigen is as yet unknown.

Profiled with immunoSEQ multiplex PCR; TCRdb holds only in-frame clones, not every one. The repertoire has under 55,000 clones, roughly 65% of them found once; the top ten carry more than 30%. V and J are TRBV5-1 and TRBJ2-7; a weak D match, TRBD1 (6 bases). The receptor was isolated from a human donor who had a prior SARS-CoV-2 infection. The starting material was CD4+ T cells from PBMCs cultured with a peptide pool, obtained before COVID-19 vaccination. The CDR3 region is CASSLNRDTQPYEQYF. DNA for the CDR3: TGCGCCAGCAGCTTGAATCGGGACACCCAGCCCTACGAGCAGTACTTC.